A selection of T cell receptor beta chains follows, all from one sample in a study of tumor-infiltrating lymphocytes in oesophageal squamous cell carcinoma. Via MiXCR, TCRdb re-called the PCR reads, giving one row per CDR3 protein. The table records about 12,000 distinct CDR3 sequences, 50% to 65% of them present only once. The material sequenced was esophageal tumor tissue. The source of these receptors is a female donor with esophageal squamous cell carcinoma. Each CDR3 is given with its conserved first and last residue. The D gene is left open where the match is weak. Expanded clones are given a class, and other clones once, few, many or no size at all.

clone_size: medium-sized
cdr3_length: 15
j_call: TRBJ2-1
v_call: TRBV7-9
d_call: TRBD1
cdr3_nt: TGTGCCAGCAGCCGGGACAGGGATCGGAGCAATGAGCAGTTCTTC
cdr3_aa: CASSRDRDRSNEQFF

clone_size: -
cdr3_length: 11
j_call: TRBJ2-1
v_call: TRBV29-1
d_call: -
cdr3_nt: TGCAGCGTTGAGCGGGGTTACGAGCAGTTCTTC
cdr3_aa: CSVERGYEQFF

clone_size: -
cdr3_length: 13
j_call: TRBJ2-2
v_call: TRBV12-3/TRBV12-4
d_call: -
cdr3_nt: TGTGCCAGCAGTAATAGGGGCACCGGGGAGCTGTTTTTT
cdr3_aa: CASSNRGTGELFF

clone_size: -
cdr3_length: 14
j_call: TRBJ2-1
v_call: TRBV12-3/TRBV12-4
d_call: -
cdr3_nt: TGTGCCAGCAGTTTAGCCGGGGCATACAATGAGCAGTTCTTC
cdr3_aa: CASSLAGAYNEQFF

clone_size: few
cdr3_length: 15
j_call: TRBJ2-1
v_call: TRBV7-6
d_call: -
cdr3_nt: TGTGCCAGCAGCCGTTCACTAGTGAGTTACAATGAGCAGTTCTTC
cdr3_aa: CASSRSLVSYNEQFF

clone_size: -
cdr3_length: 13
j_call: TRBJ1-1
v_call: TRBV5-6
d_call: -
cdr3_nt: TGTGCCAGCAGCTTGAGTGGCGGGACTGAAGCTTTCTTT
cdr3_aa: CASSLSGGTEAFF

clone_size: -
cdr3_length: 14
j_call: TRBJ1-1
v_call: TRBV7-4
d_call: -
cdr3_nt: TGTGCCAGCAGCCCGGTGGCCGGGAACACTGAAGCTTTCTTT
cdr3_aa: CASSPVAGNTEAFF

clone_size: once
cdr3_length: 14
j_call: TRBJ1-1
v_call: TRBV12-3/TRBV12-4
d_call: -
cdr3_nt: TGTGCCAGCAGTTTATCGGGGGCGTTCACTGAAGCTTTCTTT
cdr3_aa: CASSLSGAFTEAFF

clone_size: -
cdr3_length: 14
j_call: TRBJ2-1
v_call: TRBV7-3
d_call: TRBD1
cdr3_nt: TGTGCCAGCAGCCCCGACAGGGAGAGACATGAGCAGTTCTTC
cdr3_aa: CASSPDRERHEQFF

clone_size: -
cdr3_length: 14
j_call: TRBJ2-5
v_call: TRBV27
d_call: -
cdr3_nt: TGTGCCAGCAGTTTTGGGCAGGGAGGAGAGACCCAGTACTTC
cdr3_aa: CASSFGQGGETQYF

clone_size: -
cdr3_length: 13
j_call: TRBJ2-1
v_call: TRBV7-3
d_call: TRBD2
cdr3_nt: TGTGCCAGCAGCATCGGGACTAACAATGAGCAGTTCTTC
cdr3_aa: CASSIGTNNEQFF

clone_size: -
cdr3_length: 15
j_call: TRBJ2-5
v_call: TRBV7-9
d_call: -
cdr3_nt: TGTGCCAGCAGCTCAGGCCCGAGAAAACAAGAGACCCAGTACTTC
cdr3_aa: CASSSGPRKQETQYF

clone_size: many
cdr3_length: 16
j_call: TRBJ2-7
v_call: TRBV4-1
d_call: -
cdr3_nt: TGCGCCAGCAGCCAAGTACTCGCGGAGGGTTCCTACGAGCAGTACTTC
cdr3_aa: CASSQVLAEGSYEQYF

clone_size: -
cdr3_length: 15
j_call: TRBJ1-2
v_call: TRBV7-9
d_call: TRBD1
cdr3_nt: TGTGCCAGCAGCCCCGGACTGGGACAGATCTATGGCTACACCTTC
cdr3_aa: CASSPGLGQIYGYTF

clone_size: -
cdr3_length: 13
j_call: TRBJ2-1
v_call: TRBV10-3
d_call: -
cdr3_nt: TGTGCCACTTCTTACGACCTGAACAATGAGCAGTTCTTC
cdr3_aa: CATSYDLNNEQFF

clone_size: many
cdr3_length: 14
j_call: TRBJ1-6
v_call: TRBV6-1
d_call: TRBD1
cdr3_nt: TGTGCCAGCAGTTCGGGACAGGGGTATTCACCCCTCCACTTT
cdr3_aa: CASSSGQGYSPLHF

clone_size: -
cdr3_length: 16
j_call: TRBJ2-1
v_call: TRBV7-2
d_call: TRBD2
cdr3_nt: TGTGCCAGCAGCTTAGCTAGCGGGAGGGACTACAATGAGCAGTTCTTC
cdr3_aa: CASSLASGRDYNEQFF